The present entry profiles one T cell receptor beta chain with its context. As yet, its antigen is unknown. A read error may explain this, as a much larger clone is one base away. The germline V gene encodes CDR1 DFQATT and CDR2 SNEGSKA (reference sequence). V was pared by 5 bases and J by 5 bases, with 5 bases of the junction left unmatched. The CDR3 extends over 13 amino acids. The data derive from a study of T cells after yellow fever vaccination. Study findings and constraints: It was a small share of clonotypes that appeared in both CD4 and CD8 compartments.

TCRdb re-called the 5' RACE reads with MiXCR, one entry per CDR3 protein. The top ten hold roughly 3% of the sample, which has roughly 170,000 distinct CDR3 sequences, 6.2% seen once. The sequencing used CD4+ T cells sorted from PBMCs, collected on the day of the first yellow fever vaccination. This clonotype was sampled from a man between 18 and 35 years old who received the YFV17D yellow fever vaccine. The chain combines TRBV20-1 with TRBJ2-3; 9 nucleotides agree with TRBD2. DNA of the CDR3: TGCAGTGCTCAGCGGGGGGCCAGAGATACGCAGTATTTT. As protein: CSAQRGARDTQYF.